This T cell receptor beta chain was recovered during a study of shared clonotypes between healthy human individuals. Study details: Aged 18 to 49, the donors were two women and three men.

A CD45RA-negative memory subset and a CD45RA+ naive subset were separated from the CD4+ cells. The V gene end was trimmed by 10 bases and the J gene end by 7 bases; junction bases not matched to a gene: 9. The CDR3 has 12 amino acids. The V gene's germline CDR1 is ENHRY and CDR2 SYGVKD. An even split of each subset's genomic DNA across several immunoSEQ plates was performed. The input for sorted-subset replicate PCRs was 200 to 250 ng DNA, approximately 30,000 T cell genomes. The data were produced by immunoSEQ multiplex PCR, yet TCRdb's version contains in-frame clones alone and is incomplete. The sample yields 2,500,000 or so clones, over 85% seen once.

The chain combines TRBV10-3 with TRBJ2-5; TRBD2 aligns across 7 bases. The origin of this receptor is a young man in good health. The sequencing sample was made of naive CD4+ T cells sorted from blood. The subset denotes: CD45RA+ positively selected. CDR3 sequence reads: CATGSGIGTQYF. The CDR3 DNA reads TGTGCCACCGGCAGCGGGATCGGGACCCAGTACTTC.